This T cell receptor beta chain was captured in a study of OX40 agonist ivuxolimab in advanced cancers. Study-level information: The dose-escalation cohort was about 86% male, with a mean age of about 56 years, ranging roughly 20 to 90. Past anti-PD-1, anti-PD-L1 or anti-CTLA-4 therapy was accepted, and approximately 40% had received some. Study-wide results and limits: Relative to CD4+ cells, CD8+ T cells on average had more expanded clones.

Autoimmune disease history or systemic immunosuppression led to patients being barred. Using immunoSEQ multiplex PCR, the repertoire was profiled, and TCRdb retains in-frame clones only, with some absent. The table has 84,000 or so clones, more than 70% seen once. Turning to this clone: Antigen unknown.

The CDR3 is made up of 15 amino acids. V lost 1 base and J lost 1, with 8 bases in between. Germline V gene data show CDR1 as SGHTA and CDR2 as FQGNSA. This rearrangement joins TRBV7-2 to TRBJ1-5; no reliable D call. This clonotype originated in an adult with an advanced solid tumor such as melanoma, head and neck, liver or kidney cancer. Sequencing used CD4+ or CD8+ T cells sorted from blood, obtained in a trial of the OX40 agonist ivuxolimab. Here the CDR3 DNA reads TGTGCCAGCAGCTTAGAGTCATCCAGCAATCAGCCCCAGCATTTT. This codes for CASSLESSSNQPQHF.